This passage covers 8 T cell receptor beta chains from one sample sequenced in a study of CD8 T cells in ankylosing spondylitis (TCRdb year 2017). Library generation was performed with 5' RACE. This sample was sequenced with an Illumina HiSeq 2500. Through fastp at Q25 and MiXCR, TCRdb rebuilt clones from the public reads, retaining in-frame beta chains. Each record represents a unique CDR3 protein, reported with the most common genes and DNA among its rows. The sample includes around 150,000 distinct CDR3 sequences, with more than 40% observed a single time. Approximately 14% of the sample is held by the ten biggest clonotypes. The specimen was synovial fluid, either unsorted or a sorted T cell fraction (not recorded which). The receptors were gathered from a male donor with ankylosing spondylitis.

This clonotype has more than one count but fewer than ten. The chain recombines TRBV4-3 with TRBJ2-7; TRBD2 matches at 10 bases. V was pared by 3 bases and J by 3 bases, with 20 bases of the junction left unmatched. Germline loops: CDR1 LGHNA, CDR2 YSLEER. This CDR3 is 20 amino acids long. This CDR3 is CASSQAVAGGGLNKVYEQYF. CDR3 DNA sequence: TGCGCCAGCAGCCAGGCCGTAGCGGGAGGAGGTTTGAATAAGGTCTACGAGCAGTACTTC.

The CDR3 nucleotides read TGCGCCAGCAGTGTGAGGACAGGGGGACTTAGGAGCAATCAGCCCCAGCATTTT. The encoded protein is CASSVRTGGLRSNQPQHF. This chain connects TRBV10-1 to TRBJ1-5; 10 bases line up with TRBD1. The V segment lost 4 bases and the J segment 1 base; nucleotides outside the gene matches: 10. The CDR3 loop spans 18 amino acids. The germline V gene has CDR1 WNHNN and CDR2 SYGVQD (reference sequence).

V is TRBV7-6 and J is TRBJ2-7, with 7 bases that match TRBD1. The V segment lost 1 base and the J segment 3 bases; nucleotides outside the gene matches: 12. The length of the CDR3 is 17 residues. CDR1 and CDR2 (germline): SGHVS, FNYEAQ. In DNA, the CDR3 is TGTGCCAGCAGCTTAGTTCCCTTCAGGGACAGCTACTACGAGCAGTACTTC. Translation: CASSLVPFRDSYYEQYF.

This clonotype has more than one count but fewer than ten. The V gene is TRBV12-3 or TRBV12-4, the J gene TRBJ2-3; D may be TRBD1 (5 bases). V lost 2 bases and J 1 base, leaving 10 bases between the germline ends. The CDR3 runs to 15 residues. CDR3 sequence: CASSLPDKRTDTQYF. The CDR3 DNA reads as TGTGCCAGCAGTTTACCGGACAAACGCACAGATACGCAGTATTTT.

This sequence joins TRBV28 and TRBJ2-7; 7 bases map to TRBD1. Germline CDR1 reads MDHEN; CDR2 reads SYDVKM. The CDR3 totals 15 residues. J lost 5 bases, V lost 2 bases, and 9 bases had no gene match. This CDR3 is CASSLRGHRVDEQYF. The CDR3 coding sequence is TGTGCCAGCAGTTTAAGGGGGCACAGGGTGGACGAGCAGTACTTC.

V and J are TRBV10-2 and TRBJ2-1; the match to TRBD1 covers 7 bases. Per germline, CDR1 WSHSY and CDR2 SAAADI. V shed 3 bases, J shed 5 bases, and the junction held 10 bases outside the gene matches. The CDR3 is 16 amino acids. This chain's CDR3 is CASSDIGGGENNEQFF. The DNA for the CDR3 is TGCGCCAGCAGTGACATAGGGGGCGGTGAGAACAATGAGCAGTTCTTC.

This clonotype was counted at least ten times. V gene TRBV10-3 combines with J gene TRBJ2-1; possibly TRBD1 or TRBD2 for D (5 bases each). Germline CDR1 reads ENHRY; CDR2 reads SYGVKD. The CDR3 has 13 amino acids. With 4 bases removed from V and 8 bases from J, the gap between germline ends came to 12 bases. CDR3 DNA: TGTGCCATCAGTGGGGAACAGGACTATGAGCAGTTCTTC. This codes for CAISGEQDYEQFF.

This clonotype was picked up many times. The chain combines TRBV4-3 with TRBJ2-2; possibly TRBD2 for D (6 bases). Germline V gene sequence: CDR1 LGHNA, CDR2 YSLEER. The CDR3 is 15 amino acids. Trimming stripped 0 bases from V and 3 bases from J, with 8 bases between. The CDR3 loop reads CASSQERDYTGELFF. Written as DNA, the CDR3 is TGCGCCAGCAGCCAAGAACGGGACTACACCGGGGAGCTGTTTTTT.